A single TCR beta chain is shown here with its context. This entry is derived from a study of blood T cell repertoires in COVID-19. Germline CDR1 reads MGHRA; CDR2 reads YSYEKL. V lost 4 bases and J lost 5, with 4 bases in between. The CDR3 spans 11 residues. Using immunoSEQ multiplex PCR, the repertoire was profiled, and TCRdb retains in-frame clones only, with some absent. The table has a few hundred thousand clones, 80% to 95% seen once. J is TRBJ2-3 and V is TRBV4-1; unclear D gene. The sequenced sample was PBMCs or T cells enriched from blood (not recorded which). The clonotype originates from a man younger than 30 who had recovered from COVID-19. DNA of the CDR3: TGCGCCAGCAGCCTTCTAGATACGCAGTATTTT. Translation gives CASSLLDTQYF.